This T cell receptor (beta chain) stems from a study of T cell responses to AZD1222 COVID-19 vaccine. Study conclusions and caveats: Baseline serostatus was positive in only a handful of AZD1222 recipients.

Profiling relied on immunoSEQ multiplex PCR, and the TCRdb table lists in-frame clones only, not all of them. The sample includes approximately 180,000 clones, roughly 90% seen only once; the top ten take 2.6%. CDR1 is MDHEN, CDR2 SYDVKM, per germline. This CDR3 spans 14 amino acids. V trimming: 5 bases; J trimming: 2 bases; junction bases outside the gene matches: 2. As concerns this clone: Antigen: not known.

The sample here was peripheral blood, taken on day 0 of AZD1222 vaccination. This rearrangement joins TRBV28 to TRBJ1-2; 10 bases match TRBD1. This clonotype originated in an adult in good health. The CDR3 nucleotides read TGTGCCAGCAGTGACAGGGGGCGGAACTATGGCTACACCTTC. Amino acids: CASSDRGRNYGYTF.